These 9 T cell receptor beta chains were all obtained from the same sample, sequenced in a study of cytomegalovirus exposure and HLA in healthy donors (dated by TCRdb to 2015 to 2018). Library prep was done by the immunoSEQ multiplex PCR assay. For the multiplex PCR, a mixture combining 60 forward primers for TCR Vbeta segments and 13 reverse primers for TCR Jbeta segments was used. TCRdb took over this immuneACCESS table, retaining in-frame rearrangements with V and J assigned. Such tables are incomplete; in checked studies, under half of the missing clones stem from an unresolved V gene, and the remainder is unexplained. Across this sample there are roughly 100,000 clones, with 71% seen only once. The ten largest clones take up approximately 2.8% of the sample. Input material: PBMCs. The receptors were sampled from a female donor in good health and CMV-seronegative.

The chain is built from TRBV27 and TRBJ1-1, with a tentative D call TRBD1 (6 bases). V was shortened by 5 bases and J by 7 bases, with 17 bases between the two germline ends. The CDR3 spans 14 residues. The V gene's germline CDR1 is MNHEY and CDR2 SMNVEV (reference sequence). The CDR3 is CASSPPGQRGEAFF. CDR3 nucleotide sequence: TGTGCCAGCAGTCCGCCGGGACAAAGGGGTGAAGCTTTCTTT.

The chain has TRBV5-1 and TRBJ2-5, with 14 positions matching TRBD2. The DNA end is more similar to TRBJ2-7, so the J call may be wrong. The germline V gene has CDR1 SGHRS and CDR2 YFSETQ. The CDR3 is 15 amino acids. The CDR3, as DNA: TGCGCCAGCAGCCCGGGACTAGCGGGAGTCTACGAGCAGTACTTC. Protein product: CASSPGLAGVYEQYF.

The chain recombines TRBV6-4 with TRBJ2-3; TRBD2 is a possible D gene (6 bases). From germline, CDR1 is MRHNA and CDR2 SNTAGT. CDR3 length equals 15 residues. Trimming shortened V by 6 bases and J by 0 bases, and 13 bases separated the two germline ends. Written as DNA, the CDR3 is TGTGCCAGCAGCCAGGGAGGCGGTAGCACAGATACGCAGTATTTT. Translated, it gives CASSQGGGSTDTQYF.

The gene calls are TRBV7-8 and TRBJ1-2; weak D call: TRBD1 (5 bases). This CDR3 has 14 residues. Trimming left V 3 bases short and J 4 bases short, with 12 bases between. The germline V gene has CDR1 SGHVS and CDR2 FQNEAQ. The CDR3 sequence is CASSFSTASYGYTF. CDR3 coding DNA: TGTGCCAGCAGCTTCTCGACAGCCAGCTATGGCTACACCTTC.

This clone was detected only a few times. This chain joins TRBV6-5 and TRBJ2-5; 7 bases match TRBD2. This CDR3 comprises 14 residues. Trimming at V came to 4 bases and at J to 2 bases, leaving 4 bases not matched to a gene. The germline V gene encodes CDR1 MNHEY and CDR2 SVGAGI. The CDR3 coding sequence is TGTGCCAGCAGTTTGGCTAGCGGACAAGAGACCCAGTACTTC. Amino acids: CASSLASGQETQYF.

On this clone: The junction shows a germline mismatch at one end, possibly a read error. J is TRBJ2-3 and V is TRBV13; 8 bases agree with TRBD2. The CDR3 is 11 amino acids. Per germline, CDR1 PRHDT and CDR2 FYEKMQ (reference sequence). CDR3 in amino acids: CASSSGLVEAF. The CDR3 DNA reads as TGTGCCAGCAGCTCGGGACTAGTCGAGGCCTTT. Supplemented by reference TRBV13 and TRBJ2-3, the full variable domain reads AAGVIQSPRHLIKEKRETATLKCYPIPRHDTVYWYQQGPGQDPQFLISFYEKMQSDKGSIPDRFSAQQFSDYHSELNMSSLELGDSALYFCASSSGLVEAFGPGTRLTVL.

The chain links TRBV2 to TRBJ1-2; no reliable D call. CDR3 size: 15 residues. Per germline, CDR1 SNHLY and CDR2 FYNNEI. V was clipped by 0 bases and J by 1 base, with 9 bases between them. CDR3 sequence: CASSEATNLNYGYTF. As DNA, the CDR3 is TGTGCCAGCAGTGAAGCAACTAACCTTAACTATGGCTACACCTTC.

V and J are TRBV10-2 and TRBJ1-5; D may be TRBD1 (6 bases). This CDR3 contains 17 residues. CDR1 and CDR2 (germline): WSHSY, SAAADI. Deletions cut 2 bases from V and 4 bases from J, with 18 bases between. The CDR3 nucleotides are TGCGCCAGCAGTGAGATAACAGGGATGGTAGAGAATCAGCCCCAGCATTTT. Protein product: CASSEITGMVENQPQHF.

This clone appeared a single time. V and J are TRBV7-2 and TRBJ2-5; a weak D match, TRBD2 (6 bases). Trimming pared 1 base from V and 5 bases from J, leaving 11 bases between. The CDR3 has 14 amino acids. CDR1 and CDR2 (germline): SGHTA, FQGNSA. The CDR3 is CASSLGSAGETQYF. CDR3 bases: TGTGCCAGCAGCTTAGGATCGGCGGGGGAGACCCAGTACTTC.